This TCR beta chain was documented in a study of blood T cell repertoires in COVID-19. The wider study: The United States, Italy and Spain were the sources of the acute and convalescent COVID-19 samples. PBMCs, B-cell-depleted T cells, or T cells provided the cDNA or gDNA that made up the material.

In the study's own analysis: Using reference gene primer amplification, nucleated cell counts were estimated. TCRdb keeps only in-frame clones here, not all; method: immunoSEQ multiplex PCR. The V and J calls and clone size were taken over from that table, and D and trimming were inferred from the DNA. Of fewer than 350,000 clones detected, 70% to 90% appear once; the ten largest clones hold approximately 12%. The sequence derives from a woman in her twenties or thirties with COVID-19, enrolled during active disease. The specimen sequenced was peripheral blood.

In DNA form, the CDR3 reads TGTGCCAGCGTGAGGGACAGGTCCAATGAGCAGTTCTTC. It codes for CASVRDRSNEQFF. This chain joins TRBV7-9 and TRBJ2-1, with 8 positions matching TRBD1. There are 13 residues in the CDR3. The germline gives CDR1 SEHNR, CDR2 FQNEAQ (reference sequence). The J segment lost 6 bases and the V segment lost 8 bases, leaving 6 bases of the junction unmatched.